Below, 21 T cell receptor beta chains from the same sample are listed, as sequenced in a study of brain T cells in children with intractable seizures. Sequenced by immunoSEQ multiplex PCR; TCRdb stores in-frame clones only, minus some. The data hold 5,000 or so clones, with around 90% observed a single time. The sequenced cases were selected for having the highest brain T cell transcript signatures. The sequenced sample was resected brain tissue, obtained at surgery. All receptors derive from a boy in the first two years of life with focal cortical dysplasia and intractable seizures.

This clone was recorded once. V gene TRBV5-4 combines with J gene TRBJ2-1, with 9 nucleotides matching TRBD1. Germline V gives CDR1 SGHNT, CDR2 YYREEE (reference sequence). V was clipped by 4 bases and J by 6 bases; unmatched bases: 8. The CDR3 has 15 residues. The CDR3 reads CASSKPPGQGNEQFF. The CDR3 DNA follows: TGTGCCAGCAGCAAACCGCCGGGACAGGGCAATGAGCAGTTCTTC.

This chain uses TRBV5-1 with TRBJ2-1; 8 bases map to TRBD1. The germline V gene encodes CDR1 SGHRS and CDR2 YFSETQ. The V and J ends lost 2 bases and 3 bases, in that order; junction bases with no gene match: 19. The CDR3 sequence is 20 residues long. This CDR3 reads CASSLMGYLGQGMLYNEQFF. CDR3 DNA sequence: TGCGCCAGCAGCTTAATGGGATACCTTGGACAGGGCATGCTCTACAATGAGCAGTTCTTC. The variable domain in full, completed from reference TRBV5-1 and TRBJ2-1, reads KAGVTQTPRYLIKTRGQQVTLSCSPISGHRSVSWYQQTPGQGLQFLFEYFSETQRNKGNFPGRFSGRQFSNSRSEMNVSTLELGDSALYLCASSLMGYLGQGMLYNEQFFGPGTRLTVL.

There are a few counts of this clone. DNA for the CDR3: TGTGCCAGTAGTATCTGGAAGAGGGGGTATGGCTACACCTTC. Its translation: CASSIWKRGYGYTF. The chain carries TRBV19 and TRBJ1-2; a possible D gene is TRBD1 (6 bases). The germline V and J ends were trimmed by 3 bases and 5 bases, with 13 bases remaining between them. The length of the CDR3 is 14 residues. The V gene's germline CDR1 is LNHDA and CDR2 SQIVND (reference sequence).

The chain has TRBV5-5 and TRBJ2-1; D remains ambiguous. CDR1 and CDR2 from the germline V gene are SGHKS and YYEKEE (reference sequence). CDR3 length: 14 residues. V lost 4 bases and J 4 bases, leaving 12 bases between the germline ends. This chain's CDR3 is CASSPEPRYNEQFF. The CDR3 bases are TGTGCCAGCAGCCCGGAACCCAGGTACAATGAGCAGTTCTTC.

J is TRBJ2-2 and V is TRBV18; 7 bases line up with TRBD1. The CDR3 has 16 amino acids. Trimming at V came to 2 bases and at J to 1 base, leaving 4 bases not matched to a gene. The germline V gene has CDR1 KGHSH and CDR2 LQKENI. The CDR3: CASSPRGGVNTGELFF. Here the CDR3 DNA reads TGTGCCAGCTCACCAAGAGGGGGCGTGAACACCGGGGAGCTGTTTTTT.

The CDR3 region has the DNA TGTGCCAGCAGCTCCGATAGGACTAGCGGGAGGGCCGAATTCTTC. Protein sequence: CASSSDRTSGRAEFF. V and J are TRBV7-2 and TRBJ2-1; 15 positions agree with TRBD2. Germline V CDR1 and CDR2: SGHTA, FQGNSA. The CDR3 runs to 15 residues. After removal of 4 bases from V and 16 bases from J, the junction contained 11 bases not matched to a gene.

A single count supports this clone. This chain uses TRBV20-1 with TRBJ2-1; D remains ambiguous. This CDR3 region has 10 residues. V dropped 6 bases and J dropped 3 bases, with 3 bases sitting between them. Germline lookup yields CDR1 DFQATT and CDR2 SNEGSKA (reference sequence). Here the CDR3 reads CSAHYNEQFF. For the CDR3, the DNA is TGCAGTGCCCACTACAATGAGCAGTTCTTC.

This rearrangement joins TRBV27 to TRBJ2-6, with D possibly being TRBD1 (6 bases). The germline V and J ends were trimmed by 8 bases and 3 bases, with 11 bases remaining between them. CDR3 length: 14 residues. The germline gives CDR1 MNHEY, CDR2 SMNVEV (reference sequence). CDR3 loop: CASSQGYGANVLTF. The CDR3 nucleotides read TGTGCCAGCTCACAGGGTTATGGGGCCAACGTCCTGACTTTC.

The chain combines TRBV6-4 with TRBJ1-1, with 10 bases that match TRBD1. The length of the CDR3 is 13 residues. V was pared by 5 bases and J by 8 bases, with 5 bases of the junction left unmatched. Germline values: CDR1 MRHNA, CDR2 SNTAGT. CDR3 loop: CASSFGQGGEAFF. For the CDR3, the DNA is TGTGCCAGCAGTTTCGGACAGGGGGGCGAAGCTTTCTTT.

This chain joins TRBV2 and TRBJ2-7; possibly TRBD1 for D (7 bases). This CDR3 has 13 residues. Germline CDR1 is SNHLY and CDR2 is FYNNEI. The V end was cut by 8 bases, the J end by 0 bases, with 11 bases between. This CDR3 reads CASRRGLSYEQYF. CDR3 DNA sequence: TGTGCCAGCCGGAGGGGGCTCTCCTACGAGCAGTACTTC.

The genes are TRBV10-2 and TRBJ2-3; 8 nucleotides match TRBD2. J lost 2 bases, V lost 7 bases, and 11 bases had no gene match. The CDR3 sequence is 16 residues long. Germline V gives CDR1 WSHSY, CDR2 SAAADI. CDR3 nucleotides: TGCGCCAGCACCTACGAACGGGGGGGGGACACAGATACGCAGTATTTT. Amino acid sequence: CASTYERGGDTDTQYF.

This chain connects TRBV7-2 to TRBJ2-3, with 7 bases identical to TRBD2. Germline lookup yields CDR1 SGHTA and CDR2 FQGNSA. Trimming at V came to 5 bases and at J to 3 bases, leaving 20 bases not matched to a gene. This CDR3 has 19 amino acids. The CDR3 here is CASSPRGLLATRRTDTQYF. In nucleotides, the CDR3 is TGTGCCAGCAGCCCGCGCGGACTACTAGCGACCAGAAGAACAGATACGCAGTATTTT.

The gene calls are TRBV19 and TRBJ1-1; TRBD1 might be the D (5 bases). The CDR3 loop spans 13 amino acids. The germline V gene encodes CDR1 LNHDA and CDR2 SQIVND (reference sequence). V dropped 6 bases and J dropped 1 base, with 9 bases sitting between them. The CDR3 loop reads CASRGRKNTEAFF. In DNA form, the CDR3 reads TGTGCCAGTAGGGGACGGAAGAACACTGAAGCTTTCTTT.

This clone was detected once. The rearrangement joins TRBV19 to TRBJ2-3; 9 bases map to TRBD1. V was clipped by 1 base and J by 4 bases; unmatched bases: 0. The CDR3 covers 14 residues. CDR1 is LNHDA, CDR2 SQIVND, per germline (reference sequence). The CDR3 loop reads CASSIGTGADTQYF. CDR3 bases: TGTGCCAGTAGTATAGGGACAGGGGCAGATACGCAGTATTTT.

The V gene is TRBV6-2 or TRBV6-3, the J gene TRBJ2-1; D is undetermined. Trimming removed 4 bases from V and 8 bases from J, with 9 bases in between. The germline V gene has CDR1 MNHEY and CDR2 SVGEGT. CDR3 size: 12 residues. The CDR3 DNA follows: TGTGCCAGCAGTTCCAGGAAGCATGAGCAGTTCTTC. Its protein is CASSSRKHEQFF.

The chain uses TRBV27 and TRBJ1-2; 11 nucleotides agree with TRBD1. This CDR3 region has 14 residues. V dropped 4 bases and J dropped 2; count of bases not matched to a gene: 0. Per the germline V gene, CDR1 is MNHEY and CDR2 is SMNVEV (reference sequence). This chain's CDR3 is CASSWTGGNYGYTF. The CDR3 nucleotides are TGTGCCAGCAGTTGGACAGGGGGCAACTATGGCTACACCTTC.

The chain uses TRBV27 and TRBJ1-5, with D maybe TRBD1 (5 bases). The CDR3 runs 15 residues. The germline CDR1 and CDR2 sequences are MNHEY and SMNVEV (reference sequence). V was trimmed by 3 bases and J by 4 bases, leaving 13 bases between them. The CDR3 spells CASSFGTGGNQPQHF. The CDR3 DNA sequence: TGTGCCAGCAGTTTCGGAACAGGCGGGAATCAGCCCCAGCATTTT.

The V call is TRBV7-8, the J call TRBJ2-2; possible D gene TRBD2, 7 bases. Germline V gives CDR1 SGHVS, CDR2 FQNEAQ. The CDR3 is made up of 15 amino acids. Trimming pared 3 bases from V and 7 bases from J, leaving 15 bases between. The CDR3: CASSFRGRADGELFF. The CDR3 DNA reads TGTGCCAGCAGCTTTAGGGGGAGGGCTGACGGGGAGCTGTTTTTT. Full variable domain (missing parts from reference TRBV7-8 and TRBJ2-2): GAGVSQSPRYKVAKRGQDVALRCDPISGHVSLFWYQQALGQGPEFLTYFQNEAQLDKSGLPSDRFFAERPEGSVSTLKIQRTQQEDSAVYLCASSFRGRADGELFFGEGSRLTVL.

The chain is built from TRBV11-3 and TRBJ2-3; D is unresolved. The V gene's germline CDR1 is SGHNT and CDR2 YENEEA. The ends were cut back, 3 bases at V and 1 base at J, with 5 bases in the middle. CDR3 length equals 13 residues. CDR3 in amino acids: CASSFSRTDTQYF. The CDR3 bases are TGTGCCAGCAGCTTTTCCCGCACAGATACGCAGTATTTT.

The chain is built from TRBV9 and TRBJ2-1; 10 bases match TRBD2. This CDR3 spans 15 amino acids. From germline, CDR1 is SGDLS and CDR2 YYNGEE. With V trimmed by 2 bases and J by 5 bases, 4 bases remained unmatched. Written as DNA, the CDR3 is TGTGCCAGCAGCGTCCTAGCGGGAGCAAACAATGAGCAGTTCTTC. This gives the protein CASSVLAGANNEQFF.

This chain connects TRBV4-1 to TRBJ2-3, with TRBD2 matching 11 bases. V lost 2 bases and J lost 3; bases outside the gene matches: 4. The CDR3 loop spans 16 amino acids. CDR1 and CDR2 from the germline V gene are MGHRA and YSYEKL. CDR3 nucleotides: TGCGCCAGCAGCCAACTTTTAGCGGGAGGGACAGATACGCAGTATTTT. Protein: CASSQLLAGGTDTQYF.